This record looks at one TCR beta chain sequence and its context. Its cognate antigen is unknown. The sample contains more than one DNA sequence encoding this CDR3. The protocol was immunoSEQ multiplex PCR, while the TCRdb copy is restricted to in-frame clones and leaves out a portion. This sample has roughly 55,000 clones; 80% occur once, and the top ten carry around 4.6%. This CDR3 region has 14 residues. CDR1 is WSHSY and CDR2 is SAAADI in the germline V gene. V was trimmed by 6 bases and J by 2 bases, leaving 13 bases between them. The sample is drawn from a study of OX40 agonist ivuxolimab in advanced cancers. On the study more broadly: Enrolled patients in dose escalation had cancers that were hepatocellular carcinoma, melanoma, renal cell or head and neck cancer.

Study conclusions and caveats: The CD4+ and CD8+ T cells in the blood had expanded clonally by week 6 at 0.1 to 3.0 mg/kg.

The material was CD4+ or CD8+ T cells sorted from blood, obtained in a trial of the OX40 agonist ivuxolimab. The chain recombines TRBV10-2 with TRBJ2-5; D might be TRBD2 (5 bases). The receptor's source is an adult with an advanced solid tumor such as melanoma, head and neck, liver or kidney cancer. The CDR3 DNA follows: TGCGCCAGCAGCCCCGCGGGCCGACAAGAGACCCAGTACTTC. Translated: CASSPAGRQETQYF.